Listed below are T cell receptor beta chains from one sample, sequenced in a study of post-analysis software for immune sequencing data. MiXCR, applied by TCRdb to the PCR reads, yields one record per CDR3 protein. The data show 150,000 to 200,000 distinct CDR3 sequences, about 32% seen once. The sample consisted of blood. The origin of the receptors is a girl under 18 with multiple sclerosis. The CDR3 runs from the conserved cysteine through the conserved F or W. The order of the fields is V gene, CDR3 protein.

v_gene: TRBV29-1
CDR3aa: CSTGADYGYTF

v_gene: TRBV7-6
CDR3aa: CASSPSRGFRGYTF

v_gene: TRBV6-5
CDR3aa: CASRSTGTGGVETQYF

v_gene: TRBV28
CDR3aa: CASSLLQVETQYF

v_gene: TRBV6-4
CDR3aa: CASSPDRGLYNEQFF

v_gene: TRBV18
CDR3aa: CASSPDISEAFF

v_gene: TRBV5-6
CDR3aa: CASSPGLVNSYEQYF

v_gene: TRBV4-1
CDR3aa: CASRLTIGGYNEQFF

v_gene: TRBV24-1
CDR3aa: CATSDLSQGSYNEQFF

v_gene: TRBV27
CDR3aa: CASSLYSQSSTDTQYF

v_gene: TRBV20-1
CDR3aa: CSAERAESYNEQFF

v_gene: TRBV29-1
CDR3aa: CSVERSGWQYF

v_gene: TRBV15
CDR3aa: CATSRADGGYEQYF

v_gene: TRBV5-1
CDR3aa: CASSSGTTYEQYF

v_gene: TRBV29-1
CDR3aa: CSVESRLLNTEAFF

v_gene: TRBV4-1
CDR3aa: CASSPRGLAGEHNEQFF

v_gene: TRBV20-1
CDR3aa: CSARRAGTFYGYTF

v_gene: TRBV4-1
CDR3aa: CASSQVSQGNQPQHF

v_gene: TRBV7-9
CDR3aa: CASSLATGIRSPLHF

v_gene: TRBV12-3/TRBV12-4
CDR3aa: CASSFRLALSSYEQYF

v_gene: TRBV18
CDR3aa: CASSPGQFEQFF

v_gene: TRBV7-2
CDR3aa: CASSLPDRAAYEQYF

v_gene: TRBV6-1
CDR3aa: CASSEAVGELYGYTF

v_gene: TRBV6-2/TRBV6-3
CDR3aa: CATAGAFSVYSYNEQFF

v_gene: TRBV6-1
CDR3aa: CASRGRAGGPDTQYF

v_gene: TRBV7-9
CDR3aa: CASRPGLESHEQYF

v_gene: TRBV20-1
CDR3aa: CSALVLAGRGPYEQYF

v_gene: TRBV20-1
CDR3aa: CSARVEGPGELFF

v_gene: TRBV29-1
CDR3aa: CSVEGSLAGDLGSTDTQYF

v_gene: TRBV10-3
CDR3aa: CATETDTGELFF

v_gene: TRBV3-1
CDR3aa: CASSQVPGTEAFF

v_gene: TRBV27
CDR3aa: CASSLSRGGYEQYF

v_gene: TRBV9
CDR3aa: CASSSPDGAEQYF

v_gene: TRBV18
CDR3aa: CASSPQGMLAGGTDTQYF

v_gene: TRBV24-1
CDR3aa: CATSDARTGYTGELFF

v_gene: TRBV29-1
CDR3aa: CSVVGVMAYNEQFF

v_gene: TRBV12-3/TRBV12-4
CDR3aa: CASSRQGWVTQYF

v_gene: TRBV7-9
CDR3aa: CASSFDTQGNTEAFF

v_gene: TRBV12-3/TRBV12-4
CDR3aa: CASTQPTSYGYTF